This TCR beta chain was identified in a study of T cell responses to AZD1222 COVID-19 vaccine. Study-wide findings and caveats: Donors were chiefly white British, with a greater number of females, and clonal diversity was perhaps underestimated. CD4 TCRs linked to vaccination spanned spike, dominating at 160-218 and 743-854. Two AZD1222 administrations were followed by greater Spike-specific TCR breadth and depth.

TCRdb's copy holds only in-frame clones and misses some; the assay was immunoSEQ multiplex PCR. The sample holds about 210,000 clones, 85% to 95% seen once. Germline CDR1 reads LNHDA; CDR2 reads SQIVND (reference sequence). Trimming removed 4 bases at V and 3 bases at J, with 4 bases between. This CDR3 comprises 11 residues. As for this clone: Antigen unknown.

The sample consisted of peripheral blood, taken on day 0 of AZD1222 vaccination. The source is an adult in good health. The chain carries TRBV19 and TRBJ2-7; D ambiguous. As DNA, the CDR3 is TGTGCCAGTAGTAAAGGCTACGAGCAGTACTTC. Its translation is CASSKGYEQYF.